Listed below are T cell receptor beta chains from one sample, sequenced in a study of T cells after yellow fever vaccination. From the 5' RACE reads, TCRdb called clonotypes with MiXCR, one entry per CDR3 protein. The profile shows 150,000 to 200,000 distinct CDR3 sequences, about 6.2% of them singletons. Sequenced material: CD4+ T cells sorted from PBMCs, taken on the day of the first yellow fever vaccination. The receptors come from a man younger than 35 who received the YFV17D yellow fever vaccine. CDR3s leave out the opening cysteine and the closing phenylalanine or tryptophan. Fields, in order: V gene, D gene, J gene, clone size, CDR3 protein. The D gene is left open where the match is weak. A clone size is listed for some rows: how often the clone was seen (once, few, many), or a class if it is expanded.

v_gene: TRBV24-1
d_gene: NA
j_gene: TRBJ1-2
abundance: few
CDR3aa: ATSAGSGYT

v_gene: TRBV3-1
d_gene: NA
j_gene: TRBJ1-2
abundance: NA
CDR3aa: ASSQDGRAFYGYT

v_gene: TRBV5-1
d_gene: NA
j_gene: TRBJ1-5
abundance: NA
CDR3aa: ASSLAGVPNQPQH

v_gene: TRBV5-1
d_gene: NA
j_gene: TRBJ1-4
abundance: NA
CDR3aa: ASSLDTPQGEKLF

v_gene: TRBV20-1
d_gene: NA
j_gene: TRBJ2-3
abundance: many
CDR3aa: SARVLGTDTQY

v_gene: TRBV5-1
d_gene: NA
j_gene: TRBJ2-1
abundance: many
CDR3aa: ASSFGGGSTYNEQF

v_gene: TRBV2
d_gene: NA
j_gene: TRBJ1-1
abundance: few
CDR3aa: ASSGTGNWVAF

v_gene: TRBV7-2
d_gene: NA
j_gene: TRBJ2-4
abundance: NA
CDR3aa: ASSFTLGAGNIQY

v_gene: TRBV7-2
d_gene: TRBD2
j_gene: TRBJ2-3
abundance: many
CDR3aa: ASSLVLAGGADTQY

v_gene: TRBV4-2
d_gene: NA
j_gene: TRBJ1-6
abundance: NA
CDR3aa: ASSQEQVSSYNSPLH

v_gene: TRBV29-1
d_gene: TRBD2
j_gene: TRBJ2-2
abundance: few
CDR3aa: SASGVTGELF

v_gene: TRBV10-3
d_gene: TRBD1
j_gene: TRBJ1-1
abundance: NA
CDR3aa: AIGQGTEAF

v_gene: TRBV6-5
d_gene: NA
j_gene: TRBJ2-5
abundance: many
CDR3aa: ASSPMGLETQY

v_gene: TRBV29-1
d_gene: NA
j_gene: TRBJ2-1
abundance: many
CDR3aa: SERGRQPYNEQF

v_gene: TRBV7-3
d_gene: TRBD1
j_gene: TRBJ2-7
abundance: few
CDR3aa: ASSLSGQGEQY

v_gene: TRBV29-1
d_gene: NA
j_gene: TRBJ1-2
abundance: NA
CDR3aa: SVGSGAPDYGYT

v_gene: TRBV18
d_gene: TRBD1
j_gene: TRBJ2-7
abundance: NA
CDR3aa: ASSPRDRDEQY

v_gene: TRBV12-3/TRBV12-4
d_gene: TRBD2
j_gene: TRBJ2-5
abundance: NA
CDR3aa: ASTERDGRSQETQY

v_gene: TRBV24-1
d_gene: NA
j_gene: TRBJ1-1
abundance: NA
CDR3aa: ATRGPVGRRTEAF

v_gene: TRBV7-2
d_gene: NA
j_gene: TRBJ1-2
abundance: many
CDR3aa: ASSPQGNSGYT

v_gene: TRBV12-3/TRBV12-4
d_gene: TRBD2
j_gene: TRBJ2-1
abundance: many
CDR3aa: ASSLASGGAYEQF

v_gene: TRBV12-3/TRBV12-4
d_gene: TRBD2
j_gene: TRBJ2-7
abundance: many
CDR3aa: ASRDGLAGATYEQY

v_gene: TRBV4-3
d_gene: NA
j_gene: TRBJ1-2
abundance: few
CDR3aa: ASSQDNGNGYT

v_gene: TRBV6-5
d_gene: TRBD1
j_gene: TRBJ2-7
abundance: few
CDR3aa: ASRLSGQGYEQY